The present T cell receptor beta chain was sequenced within a study of blood T cell repertoires in COVID-19. Study overall: Acute-phase and convalescent COVID-19 samples originated in the United States, Italy and Spain.

Original processing notes: By means of reference gene primer amplification, nucleated cell counts were estimated. Assay used: immunoSEQ multiplex PCR; TCRdb lists only in-frame clones, some missing. V and J calls and clone size follow that table, whereas D and trimming were derived from the DNA. This sample carries about 230,000 clones, just over 85% of them seen once, and the ten largest clones take roughly 10%. The TCR comes from a man aged 45-65 years with COVID-19, enrolled during active disease. Sequencing was carried out using peripheral blood.

The CDR3 DNA sequence: TGTGCCAGTAGTATGGGGCTAGCGGGGTACCCCTACGAGCAGTACTTC. Protein: CASSMGLAGYPYEQYF. The V call is TRBV19, the J call TRBJ2-7; TRBD2 aligns across 9 bases. Per the germline V gene, CDR1 is LNHDA and CDR2 is SQIVND (reference sequence). The CDR3 runs to 16 residues. V gave up 3 bases and J gave up 2 bases; unmatched junction bases: 8.